Below are 3 T cell receptor beta chains sequenced from a single sample in a study. The TRBV12-4/TRBJ1-2 clonotypes were amplified using barcode primers with ligated adaptors. One entry per CDR3 protein, called by TCRdb with MiXCR from the multiplex PCR reads. Among approximately 300 distinct CDR3 sequences listed, roughly 4.5% were seen once. The specimen sequenced was memory CD4+ T cells sorted from blood. The subset: memory CD4+ T cells, CD4+CD45RO+CD25-. These receptors originate from a female donor with breast cancer.

Sample share makes this clonotype medium-sized. V is TRBV12-3 or TRBV12-4 and J is TRBJ1-2; a weak D match, TRBD1 (5 bases). The CDR3 is made up of 15 amino acids. V lost 5 bases and J 4 bases, leaving 17 bases between the germline ends. CDR3 nucleotide sequence: TGTGCCAGCAGTCCCGAGTCGGGACGGATCTATGGCTACACCTTC. This codes for CASSPESGRIYGYTF.

The chain joins TRBV12-3 or TRBV12-4 to TRBJ1-2; tentative D call: TRBD1 (6 bases). The V gene lost 3 bases and the J gene lost 8 bases, with 19 bases spanning the gap. The CDR3 contains 15 residues. The CDR3 DNA sequence: TGTGCCAGCAGTTTTACAGGGCGCTTGAGGTCGGGCTACACCTTC. This encodes CASSFTGRLRSGYTF.

This clonotype is labeled large (0.1 to 1%). The gene calls are TRBV12-3 or TRBV12-4 and TRBJ1-2; 7 bases are a match to TRBD1. J gave up 4 bases and V 5 bases, and 4 bases lay outside the gene matches. The CDR3 runs to 13 residues. The CDR3 region is CASSRDRSYGYTF. The CDR3 DNA sequence: TGTGCCAGCAGTCGGGACAGAAGCTATGGCTACACCTTC.